The 16 T cell receptor beta chains below all came from one sample that was sequenced in a study of radiotherapy plus CTLA-4 blockade in lung cancer. The assay was immunoSEQ multiplex PCR, and TCRdb's table has in-frame clones only and misses some. The table includes about 82,000 clones, 60% to 80% detected once. The source material was peripheral blood, sampled from a patient treated with radiotherapy plus ipilimumab. The receptors derive from a human donor with non-small cell lung cancer that progressed on radiotherapy plus ipilimumab.

This chain links TRBV5-4 with TRBJ2-5, with D possibly being TRBD2 (7 bases). The germline V and J ends were trimmed by 5 bases and 3 bases, with 17 bases remaining between them. Germline CDR1 and CDR2: SGHNT and YYREEE (reference sequence). The CDR3 sequence is 15 residues long. The DNA for the CDR3 is TGTGCCAGCAGAAAGGGGGGGGACGGGGAAGAGACCCAGTACTTC. It is translated as CASRKGGDGEETQYF.

The chain is built from TRBV9 and TRBJ2-1; D possibly corresponds to TRBD1 (7 bases). The V end lost 3 bases, the J end lost 9 bases, and 25 bases lay between the germline ends. Germline V gives CDR1 SGDLS, CDR2 YYNGEE. The CDR3 consists of 17 residues. The CDR3 here is CASSAGGGRALSAEQFF. The CDR3 DNA reads as TGTGCCAGCAGCGCAGGGGGAGGCAGGGCCCTGAGCGCTGAGCAGTTCTTC.

V gene TRBV13 combines with J gene TRBJ2-7, with 10 bases that match TRBD2. The CDR3 has 17 residues. Germline CDR1 and CDR2: PRHDT and FYEKMQ (reference sequence). The V and J ends lost 4 bases and 3 bases, in that order; junction bases with no gene match: 12. The CDR3 sequence: CASSSGKEREGLYEQYF. CDR3 sequence (DNA): TGTGCCAGCAGCTCCGGGAAGGAGCGGGAGGGCCTCTACGAGCAGTACTTC.

The chain joins TRBV6-1 to TRBJ1-5; a weak D match, TRBD1 (5 bases). Germline V gene sequence: CDR1 MNHNS, CDR2 SASEGT. The CDR3 covers 16 residues. V lost 2 bases and J 1 base, leaving 12 bases between the germline ends. The CDR3 DNA reads as TGTGCCAGCAGTGAAAGGGGCAGGGTCAGCAATCAGCCCCAGCATTTT. Translation: CASSERGRVSNQPQHF.

The chain joins TRBV19 to TRBJ2-7, with TRBD1 identical over 9 bases. Germline V lookup: CDR1 LNHDA, CDR2 SQIVND (reference sequence). After removal of 5 bases from V and 1 base from J, the junction contained 6 bases not matched to a gene. The CDR3 has 15 residues. Written as DNA, the CDR3 is TGTGCCAGTAGTGCCACGGGACAGGGTTCCTACGAGCAGTACTTC. Its protein is CASSATGQGSYEQYF.

The chain has TRBV7-3 and TRBJ1-6, with unresolved D. Germline lookup yields CDR1 SGHTA and CDR2 FQGTGA. This CDR3 has 15 amino acids. Trimming took off 5 bases at V and 0 bases at J, with 8 bases between the two ends. CDR3 in amino acids: CASSPDSSYNSPLHF. CDR3 DNA: TGTGCCAGCAGCCCGGATAGCTCCTATAATTCACCCCTCCACTTT.

The chain joins TRBV19 to TRBJ2-2; a weak D match, TRBD2 (6 bases). CDR3 length: 14 residues. Germline V CDR1 and CDR2: LNHDA, SQIVND (reference sequence). Trimming took 5 bases from V and 5 from J, leaving 12 bases between them. The CDR3 spells CASSFGGPTGELFF. The CDR3 DNA reads as TGTGCCAGTAGTTTCGGAGGGCCAACCGGGGAGCTGTTTTTT.

The table lists this clone with a few counts. This CDR3 reads CASSEAAIYF. The DNA of the CDR3 is TGTGCCAGCAGTGAGGCTGCCATATATTTT. V is TRBV6-1 and J is TRBJ1-3; D is unresolved. V shed 3 bases and J shed 11 bases, with 5 bases lying between them. There are 10 residues in the CDR3. Germline CDR1 and CDR2: MNHNS and SASEGT.

The CDR3 DNA sequence: TGTGCCAGCAGCACCCTACTAGCGGGGGGCACAGATACGCAGTATTTT. Translation gives CASSTLLAGGTDTQYF. The gene calls are TRBV5-4 and TRBJ2-3; 11 positions match TRBD2. The CDR3 runs 16 residues. V was pared by 4 bases and J by 1 base, with 5 bases of the junction left unmatched. CDR1 SGHNT and CDR2 YYREEE come from the germline V gene (reference sequence).

This clone has more than one count but fewer than ten. The V gene is TRBV18, the J gene TRBJ2-7; 7 bases line up with TRBD1. Germline V gene data show CDR1 as KGHSH and CDR2 as LQKENI. V lost 0 bases, J lost 5 bases, and 10 bases stayed unmatched. The CDR3 is 16 amino acids. The DNA for the CDR3 is TGTGCCAGCTCACCACCCGACAGGGAGAGTATCGACGAGCAGTACTTC. Its protein product is CASSPPDRESIDEQYF.

This chain joins TRBV5-4 and TRBJ2-6; unclear D gene. CDR3 length: 14 residues. Trimming cost V 1 base and J 0 bases, with 2 bases left between them. CDR1 and CDR2 (germline): SGHNT, YYREEE (reference sequence). The CDR3 loop is CASSLHSGANVLTF. CDR3 coding DNA: TGTGCCAGCAGCTTGCACTCTGGGGCCAACGTCCTGACTTTC.

The gene calls are TRBV15 and TRBJ1-5; D is uncertain. Trimming removed 5 bases at V and 4 bases at J, with 15 bases between. CDR3 length: 15 amino acids. Germline V CDR1 and CDR2: LNHNV, YYDKDF (reference sequence). The CDR3 sequence is CATSSALGSNQPQHF. The CDR3 DNA reads TGTGCCACCAGCTCCGCTTTGGGATCTAATCAGCCCCAGCATTTT.

This clone was detected a few times. The chain uses TRBV7-2 and TRBJ1-2, with D possibly matching TRBD1 (5 bases). This CDR3 has 15 amino acids. CDR1 and CDR2 (germline): SGHTA, FQGNSA. V lost 3 bases, J lost 9 bases, and 20 bases lay in between. The CDR3 loop is CASSFAPGPQSSYTF. CDR3 nucleotides: TGTGCCAGCAGCTTCGCCCCGGGACCCCAATCAAGCTACACCTTC.

The rearrangement uses TRBV6-1 and TRBJ2-3; tentatively, D is TRBD2 (7 bases). V lost 3 bases and J lost 3, with 19 bases in between. Germline CDR1 and CDR2: MNHNS and SASEGT. The CDR3 loop spans 17 amino acids. The CDR3 region has the DNA TGTGCCAGCAGTGAGCTGTCGGGGGGCGGTGGGACAGATACGCAGTATTTT. Translated, it gives CASSELSGGGGTDTQYF.

The genes are TRBV19 and TRBJ1-3, with no clear D. Germline CDR1 is LNHDA and CDR2 is SQIVND (reference sequence). CDR3 length: 14 residues. The germline V and J ends were trimmed by 6 bases and 0 bases, with 9 bases remaining between them. Here the CDR3 reads CASRDGSSGNTIYF. As DNA, the CDR3 is TGTGCCAGTAGGGACGGGAGCTCTGGAAACACCATATATTTT.

V and J are TRBV5-1 and TRBJ2-2; 8 bases align to TRBD1. Germline assignment: CDR1 SGHRS and CDR2 YFSETQ. This CDR3 is 16 amino acids long. The J segment lost 4 bases and the V segment lost 2 bases, leaving 7 bases of the junction unmatched. The CDR3 bases are TGCGCCAGCAGCTTAGAACAGGGGGGTATCACCGGGGAGCTGTTTTTT. Its translation: CASSLEQGGITGELFF.